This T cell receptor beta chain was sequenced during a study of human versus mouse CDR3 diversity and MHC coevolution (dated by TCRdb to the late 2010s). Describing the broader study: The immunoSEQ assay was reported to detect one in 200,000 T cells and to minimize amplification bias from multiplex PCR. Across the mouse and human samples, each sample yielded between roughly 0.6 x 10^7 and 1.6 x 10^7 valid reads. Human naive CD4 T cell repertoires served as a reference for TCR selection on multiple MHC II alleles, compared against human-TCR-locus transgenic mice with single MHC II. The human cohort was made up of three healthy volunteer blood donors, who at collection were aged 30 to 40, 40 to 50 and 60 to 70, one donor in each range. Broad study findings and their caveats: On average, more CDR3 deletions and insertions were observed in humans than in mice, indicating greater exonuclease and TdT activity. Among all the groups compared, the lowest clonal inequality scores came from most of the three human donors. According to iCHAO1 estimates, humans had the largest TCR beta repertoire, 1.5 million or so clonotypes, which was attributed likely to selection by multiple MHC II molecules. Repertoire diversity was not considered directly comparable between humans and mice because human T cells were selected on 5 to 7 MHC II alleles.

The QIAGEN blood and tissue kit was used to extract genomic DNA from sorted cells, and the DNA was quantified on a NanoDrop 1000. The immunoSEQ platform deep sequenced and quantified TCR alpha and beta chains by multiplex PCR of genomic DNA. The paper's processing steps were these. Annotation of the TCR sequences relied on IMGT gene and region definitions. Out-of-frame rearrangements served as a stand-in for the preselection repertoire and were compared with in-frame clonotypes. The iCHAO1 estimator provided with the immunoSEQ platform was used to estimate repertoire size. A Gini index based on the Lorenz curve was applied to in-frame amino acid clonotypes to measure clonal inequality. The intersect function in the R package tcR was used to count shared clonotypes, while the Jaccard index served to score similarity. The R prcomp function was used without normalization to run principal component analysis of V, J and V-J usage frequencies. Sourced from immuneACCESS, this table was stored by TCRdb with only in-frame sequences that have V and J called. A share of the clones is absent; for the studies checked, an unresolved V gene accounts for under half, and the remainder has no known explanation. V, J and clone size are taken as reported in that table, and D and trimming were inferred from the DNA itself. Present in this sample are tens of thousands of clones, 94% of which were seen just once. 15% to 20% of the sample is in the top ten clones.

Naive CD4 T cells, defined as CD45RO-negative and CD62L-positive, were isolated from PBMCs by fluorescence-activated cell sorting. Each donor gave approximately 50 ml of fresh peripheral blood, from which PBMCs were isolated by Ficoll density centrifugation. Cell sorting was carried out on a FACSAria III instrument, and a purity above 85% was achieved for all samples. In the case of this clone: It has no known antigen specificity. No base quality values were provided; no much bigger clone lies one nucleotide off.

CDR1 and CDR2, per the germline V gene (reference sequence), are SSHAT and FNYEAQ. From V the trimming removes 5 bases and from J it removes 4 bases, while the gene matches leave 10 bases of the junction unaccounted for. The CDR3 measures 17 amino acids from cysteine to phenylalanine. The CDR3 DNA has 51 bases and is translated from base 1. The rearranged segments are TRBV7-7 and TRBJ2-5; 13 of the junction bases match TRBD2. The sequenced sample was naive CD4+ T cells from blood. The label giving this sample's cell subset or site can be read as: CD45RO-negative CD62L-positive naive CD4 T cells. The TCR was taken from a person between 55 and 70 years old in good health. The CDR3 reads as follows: CASSRGLAGVGGETQYF. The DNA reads TGTGCCAGCAGCCGCGGACTAGCGGGAGTAGGGGGAGAGACCCAGTACTTC. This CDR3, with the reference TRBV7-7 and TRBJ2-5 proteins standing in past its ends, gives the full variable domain GAGVSQSPRYKVTKRGQDVTLRCDPISSHATLYWYQQALGQGPEFLTYFNYEAQPDKSGLPSDRFSAERPEGSISTLTIQRTEQRDSAMYRCASSRGLAGVGGETQYFGPGTRLLVL.